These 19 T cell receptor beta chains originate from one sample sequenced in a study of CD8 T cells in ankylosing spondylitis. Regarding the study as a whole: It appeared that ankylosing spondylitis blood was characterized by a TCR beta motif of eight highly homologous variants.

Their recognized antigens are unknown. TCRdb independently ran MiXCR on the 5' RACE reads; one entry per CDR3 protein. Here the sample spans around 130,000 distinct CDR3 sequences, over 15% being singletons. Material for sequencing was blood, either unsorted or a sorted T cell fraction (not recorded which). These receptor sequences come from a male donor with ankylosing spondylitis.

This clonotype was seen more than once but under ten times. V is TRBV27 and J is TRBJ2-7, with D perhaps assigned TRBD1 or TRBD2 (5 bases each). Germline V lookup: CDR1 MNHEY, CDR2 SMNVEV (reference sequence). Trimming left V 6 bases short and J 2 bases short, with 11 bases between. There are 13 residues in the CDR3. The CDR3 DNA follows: TGTGCCAGCAGACCGGGACCGACCTACGAGCAGTACTTC. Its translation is CASRPGPTYEQYF.

The DNA of the CDR3 is TGCGCCAGCAGCCAAGTCGGGCTAGCGGGGGAGTTCGAGCAGTACTTC. Its translation is CASSQVGLAGEFEQYF. The J gene is TRBJ2-7, the V gene TRBV4-1, with 10 positions matching TRBD2. Germline CDR1 MGHRA, CDR2 YSYEKL. Losses at the gene ends were 1 base for V and 6 bases for J; bases not matched to a gene: 9. There are 16 residues in the CDR3.

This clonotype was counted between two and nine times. In nucleotides, the CDR3 is TGTGCCAGCAGCTTAGCAGCCGGGACTAGCGGAAACACCGGGGAGCTGTTTTTT. This codes for CASSLAAGTSGNTGELFF. The chain links TRBV7-2 to TRBJ2-2; 11 positions match TRBD2. J gave up 2 bases and V 0 bases, and 5 bases lay outside the gene matches. Germline CDR1 reads SGHTA; CDR2 reads FQGNSA. CDR3 length: 18 residues.

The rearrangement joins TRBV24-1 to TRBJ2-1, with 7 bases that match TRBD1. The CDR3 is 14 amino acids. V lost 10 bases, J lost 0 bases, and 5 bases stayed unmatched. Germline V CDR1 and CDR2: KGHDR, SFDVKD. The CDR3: CATKDRSSYNEQFF. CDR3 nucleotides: TGTGCCACGAAGGACAGGAGCTCCTACAATGAGCAGTTCTTC.

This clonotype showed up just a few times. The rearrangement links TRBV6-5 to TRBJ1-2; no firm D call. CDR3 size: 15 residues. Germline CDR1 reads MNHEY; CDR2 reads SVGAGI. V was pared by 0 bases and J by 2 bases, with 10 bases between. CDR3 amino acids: CASSYSQSVNYGYTF. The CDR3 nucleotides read TGTGCCAGCAGTTACTCCCAATCGGTAAACTATGGCTACACCTTC.

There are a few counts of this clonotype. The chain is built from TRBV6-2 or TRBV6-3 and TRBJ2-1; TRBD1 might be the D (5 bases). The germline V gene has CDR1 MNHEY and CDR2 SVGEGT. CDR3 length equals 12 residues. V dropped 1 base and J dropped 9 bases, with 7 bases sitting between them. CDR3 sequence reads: CASSYFQGEQFF. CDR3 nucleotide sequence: TGTGCCAGCAGTTACTTCCAGGGTGAGCAGTTCTTC.

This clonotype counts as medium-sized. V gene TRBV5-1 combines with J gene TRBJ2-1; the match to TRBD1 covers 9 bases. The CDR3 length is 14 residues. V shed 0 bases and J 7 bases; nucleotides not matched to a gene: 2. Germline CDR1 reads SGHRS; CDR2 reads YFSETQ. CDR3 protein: CASSLGTGVNEQFF. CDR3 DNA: TGCGCCAGCAGCTTGGGGACAGGGGTAAATGAGCAGTTCTTC.

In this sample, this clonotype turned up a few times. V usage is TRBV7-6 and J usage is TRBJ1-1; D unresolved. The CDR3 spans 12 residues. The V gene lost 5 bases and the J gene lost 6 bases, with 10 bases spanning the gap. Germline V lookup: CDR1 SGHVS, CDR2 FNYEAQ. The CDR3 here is CASSPRGPEAFF. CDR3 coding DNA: TGTGCCAGCAGCCCCCGCGGTCCTGAAGCTTTCTTT.

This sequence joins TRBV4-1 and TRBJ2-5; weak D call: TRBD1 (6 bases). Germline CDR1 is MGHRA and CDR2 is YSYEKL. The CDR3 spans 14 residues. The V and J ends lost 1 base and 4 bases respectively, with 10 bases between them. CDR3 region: CASSQAPGVETQYF. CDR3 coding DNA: TGCGCCAGCAGCCAAGCCCCAGGGGTAGAGACCCAGTACTTC.

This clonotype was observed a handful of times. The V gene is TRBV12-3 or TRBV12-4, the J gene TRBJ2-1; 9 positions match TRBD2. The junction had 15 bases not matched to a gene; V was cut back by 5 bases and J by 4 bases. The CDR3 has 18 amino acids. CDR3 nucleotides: TGTGCCAGCAGTGGGGGACTAGCCTTAACCCCGGGATACAATGAGCAGTTCTTC. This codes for CASSGGLALTPGYNEQFF.

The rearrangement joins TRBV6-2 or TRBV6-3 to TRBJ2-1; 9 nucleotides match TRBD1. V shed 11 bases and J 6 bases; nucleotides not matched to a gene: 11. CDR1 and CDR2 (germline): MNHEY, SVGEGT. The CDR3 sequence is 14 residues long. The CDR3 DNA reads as TGTGCCTCCTCTCGGGGACAGGGTTCCAATGAGCAGTTCTTC. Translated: CASSRGQGSNEQFF.

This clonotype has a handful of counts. Written as DNA, the CDR3 is TGTGCCAGCAGCCCCCACCGGGACAGGGATTACTTCAACTATGGCTACACCTTC. Translating it yields CASSPHRDRDYFNYGYTF. V usage is TRBV11-2 and J usage is TRBJ1-2, with 9 bases lining up with TRBD1. With V trimmed by 5 bases and J by 2 bases, 15 bases remained unmatched. This CDR3 has 18 residues. The germline CDR1 and CDR2 sequences are SGHAT and FQNNGV.

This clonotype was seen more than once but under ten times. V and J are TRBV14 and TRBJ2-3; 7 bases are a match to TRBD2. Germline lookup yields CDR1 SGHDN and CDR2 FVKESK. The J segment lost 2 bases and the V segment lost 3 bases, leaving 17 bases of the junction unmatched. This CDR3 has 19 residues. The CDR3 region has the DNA TGTGCCAGCAGCCACTTTTACGAGGAACAAAAGCGGGACACAGATACGCAGTATTTT. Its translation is CASSHFYEEQKRDTDTQYF.

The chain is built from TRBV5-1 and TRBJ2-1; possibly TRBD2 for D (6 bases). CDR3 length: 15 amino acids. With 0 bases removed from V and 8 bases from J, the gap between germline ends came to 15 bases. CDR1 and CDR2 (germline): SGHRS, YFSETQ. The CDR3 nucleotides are TGCGCCAGCAGCTTGGTTGGCTCCCCGGGAGATGAGCAGTTCTTC. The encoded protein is CASSLVGSPGDEQFF.

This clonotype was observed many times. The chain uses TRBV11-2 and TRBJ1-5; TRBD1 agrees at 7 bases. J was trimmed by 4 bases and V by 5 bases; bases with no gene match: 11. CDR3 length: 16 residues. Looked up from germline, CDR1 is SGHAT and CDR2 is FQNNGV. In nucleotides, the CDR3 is TGTGCCAGCAGCCCCTCCCTCACAGGGGTAAATCAGCCCCAGCATTTT. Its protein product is CASSPSLTGVNQPQHF.

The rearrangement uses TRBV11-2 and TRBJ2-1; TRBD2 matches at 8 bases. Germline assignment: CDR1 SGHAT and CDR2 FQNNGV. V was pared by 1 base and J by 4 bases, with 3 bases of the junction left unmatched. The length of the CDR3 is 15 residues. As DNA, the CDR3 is TGTGCCAGCAGCTTAGCGGGAGGGGATTACAATGAGCAGTTCTTC. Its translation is CASSLAGGDYNEQFF.

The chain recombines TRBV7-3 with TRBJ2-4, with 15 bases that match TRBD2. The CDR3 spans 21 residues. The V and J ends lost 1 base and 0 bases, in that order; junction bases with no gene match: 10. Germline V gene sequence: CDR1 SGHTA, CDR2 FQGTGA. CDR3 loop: CASSLIRAPGLAGGAKNIQYF. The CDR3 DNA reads TGTGCCAGCAGCTTAATACGGGCGCCGGGACTAGCGGGAGGAGCCAAAAACATTCAGTACTTC.

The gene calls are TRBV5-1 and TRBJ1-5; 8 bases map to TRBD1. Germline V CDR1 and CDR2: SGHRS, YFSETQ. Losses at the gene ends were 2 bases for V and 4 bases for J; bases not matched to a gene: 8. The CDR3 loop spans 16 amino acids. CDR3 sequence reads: CASSLRQGKRNQPQHF. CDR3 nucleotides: TGCGCCAGCAGCTTAAGACAGGGGAAGAGAAATCAGCCCCAGCATTTT.

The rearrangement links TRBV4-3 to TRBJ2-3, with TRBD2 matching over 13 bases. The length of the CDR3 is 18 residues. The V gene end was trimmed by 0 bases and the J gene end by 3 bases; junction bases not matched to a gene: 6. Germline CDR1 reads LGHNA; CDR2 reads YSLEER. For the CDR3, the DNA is TGCGCCAGCAGCCAAGAACTAGCGGGAGGGTTTCGTACAGATACGCAGTATTTT. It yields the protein CASSQELAGGFRTDTQYF.